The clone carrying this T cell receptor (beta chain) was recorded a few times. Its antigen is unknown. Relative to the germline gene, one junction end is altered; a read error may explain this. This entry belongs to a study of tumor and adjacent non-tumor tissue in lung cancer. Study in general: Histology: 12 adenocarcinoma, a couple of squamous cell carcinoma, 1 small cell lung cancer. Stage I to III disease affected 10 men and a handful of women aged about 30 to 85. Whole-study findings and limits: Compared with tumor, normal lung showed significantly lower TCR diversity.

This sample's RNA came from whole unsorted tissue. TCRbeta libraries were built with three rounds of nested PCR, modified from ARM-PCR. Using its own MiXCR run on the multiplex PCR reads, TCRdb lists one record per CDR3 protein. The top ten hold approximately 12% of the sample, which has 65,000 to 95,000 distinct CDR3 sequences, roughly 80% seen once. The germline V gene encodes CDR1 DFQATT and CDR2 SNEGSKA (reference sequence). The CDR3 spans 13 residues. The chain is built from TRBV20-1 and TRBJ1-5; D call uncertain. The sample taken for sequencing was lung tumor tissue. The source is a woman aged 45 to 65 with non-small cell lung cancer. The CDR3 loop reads CSAREHGNQPRHF. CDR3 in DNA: TGCAGTGCTAGAGAACATGGCAATCAGCCCCGGCATTTT.